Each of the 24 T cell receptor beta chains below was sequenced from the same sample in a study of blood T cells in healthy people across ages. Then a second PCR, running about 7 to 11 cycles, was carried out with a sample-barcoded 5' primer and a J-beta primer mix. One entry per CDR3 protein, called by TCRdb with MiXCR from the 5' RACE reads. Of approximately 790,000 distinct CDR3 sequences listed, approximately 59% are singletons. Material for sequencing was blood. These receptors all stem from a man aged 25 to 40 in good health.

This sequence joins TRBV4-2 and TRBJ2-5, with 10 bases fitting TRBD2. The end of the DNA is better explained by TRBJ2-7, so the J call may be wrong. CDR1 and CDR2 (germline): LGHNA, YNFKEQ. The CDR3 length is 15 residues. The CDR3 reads CASSQVTAGGLEQYF. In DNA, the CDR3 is TGTGCCAGCAGCCAAGTCACAGCGGGGGGGCTCGAGCAGTACTTC.

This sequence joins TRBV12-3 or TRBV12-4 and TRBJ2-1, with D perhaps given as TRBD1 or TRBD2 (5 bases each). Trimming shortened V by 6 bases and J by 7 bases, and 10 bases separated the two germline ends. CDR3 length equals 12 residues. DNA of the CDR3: TGTGCCAGCAGGGGGGAACAAAATGAGCAGTTCTTC. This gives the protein CASRGEQNEQFF.

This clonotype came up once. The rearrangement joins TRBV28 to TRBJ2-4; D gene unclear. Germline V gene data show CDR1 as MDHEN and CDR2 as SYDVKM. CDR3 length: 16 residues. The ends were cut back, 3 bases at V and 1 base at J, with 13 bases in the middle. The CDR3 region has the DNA TGTGCCAGCAGTTTGGTCCAAGCTGGGGCCAAAAACATTCAGTACTTC. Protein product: CASSLVQAGAKNIQYF.

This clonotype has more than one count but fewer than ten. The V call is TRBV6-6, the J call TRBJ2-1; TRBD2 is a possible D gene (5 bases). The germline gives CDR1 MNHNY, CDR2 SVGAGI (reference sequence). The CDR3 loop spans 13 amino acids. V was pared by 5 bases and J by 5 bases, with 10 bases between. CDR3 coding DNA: TGTGCCAGCAGTAACGACTACCACAATGAGCAGTTCTTC. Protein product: CASSNDYHNEQFF.

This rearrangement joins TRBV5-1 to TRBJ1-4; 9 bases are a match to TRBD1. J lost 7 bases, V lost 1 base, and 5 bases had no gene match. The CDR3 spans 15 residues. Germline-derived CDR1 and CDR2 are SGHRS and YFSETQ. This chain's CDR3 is CASSLRGQGSEKLFF. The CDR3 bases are TGCGCCAGCAGCTTGAGGGGACAGGGAAGTGAAAAACTGTTTTTT. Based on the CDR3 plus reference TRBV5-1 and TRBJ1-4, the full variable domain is KAGVTQTPRYLIKTRGQQVTLSCSPISGHRSVSWYQQTPGQGLQFLFEYFSETQRNKGNFPGRFSGRQFSNSRSEMNVSTLELGDSALYLCASSLRGQGSEKLFFGSGTQLSVL.

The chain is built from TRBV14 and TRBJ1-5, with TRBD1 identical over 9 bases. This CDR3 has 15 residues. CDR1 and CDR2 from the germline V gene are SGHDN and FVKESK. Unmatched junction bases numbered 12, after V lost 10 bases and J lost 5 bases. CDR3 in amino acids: CAKPLGQGYDQPQHF. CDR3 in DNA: TGTGCCAAACCCCTGGGACAGGGTTACGATCAGCCCCAGCATTTT.

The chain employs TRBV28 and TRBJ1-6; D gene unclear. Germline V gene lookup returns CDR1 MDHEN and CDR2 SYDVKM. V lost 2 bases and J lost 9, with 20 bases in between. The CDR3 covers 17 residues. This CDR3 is CASSLRLGRISSSPLHF. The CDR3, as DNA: TGTGCCAGCAGTTTACGCCTCGGGCGGATCAGTAGTTCACCCCTCCACTTT.

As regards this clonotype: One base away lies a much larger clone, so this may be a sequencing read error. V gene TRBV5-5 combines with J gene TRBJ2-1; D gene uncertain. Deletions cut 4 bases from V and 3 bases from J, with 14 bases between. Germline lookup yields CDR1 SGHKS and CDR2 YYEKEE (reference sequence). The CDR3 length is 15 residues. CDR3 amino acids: CASSIDGRNYNEQFF. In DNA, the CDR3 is TGTGCCAGCAGCATAGATGGCAGAAACTACAATGAGCAGTTCTTC. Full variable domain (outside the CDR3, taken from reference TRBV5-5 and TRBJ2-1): DAGVTQSPTHLIKTRGQQVTLRCSPISGHKSVSWYQQVLGQGPQFIFQYYEKEERGRGNFPDRFSARQFPNYSSELNVNALLLGDSALYLCASSIDGRNYNEQFFGPGTRLTVL.

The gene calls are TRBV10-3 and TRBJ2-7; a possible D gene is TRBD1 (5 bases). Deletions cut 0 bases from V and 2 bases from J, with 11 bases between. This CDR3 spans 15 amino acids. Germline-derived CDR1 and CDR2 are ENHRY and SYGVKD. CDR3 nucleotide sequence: TGTGCCATCAGTGAGTCTCAGGGCATTCCCTACGAGCAGTACTTC. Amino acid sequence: CAISESQGIPYEQYF.

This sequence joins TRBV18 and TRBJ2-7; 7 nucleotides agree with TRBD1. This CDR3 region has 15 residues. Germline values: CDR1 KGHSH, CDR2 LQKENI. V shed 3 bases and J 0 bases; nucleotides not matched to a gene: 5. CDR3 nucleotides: TGTGCCAGCTCACCGGACAGGATGAGCTCCTACGAGCAGTACTTC. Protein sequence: CASSPDRMSSYEQYF.

In DNA form, the CDR3 reads TGCGCCAGCAGCCCCACGGACCTGGCAACTAATGAAAAACTGTTTTTT. Protein product: CASSPTDLATNEKLFF. The V gene is TRBV4-3, the J gene TRBJ1-4; the D is unclear. Germline V gene data show CDR1 as LGHNA and CDR2 as YSLEER. Trimming removed 4 bases at V and 0 bases at J, with 12 bases between. The CDR3 covers 16 residues.

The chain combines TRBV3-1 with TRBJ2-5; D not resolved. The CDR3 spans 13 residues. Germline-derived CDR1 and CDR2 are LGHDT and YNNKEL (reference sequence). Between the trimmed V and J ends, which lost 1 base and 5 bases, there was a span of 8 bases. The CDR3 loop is CASSQVWVETQYF. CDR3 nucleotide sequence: TGTGCCAGCAGCCAAGTGTGGGTGGAGACCCAGTACTTC.

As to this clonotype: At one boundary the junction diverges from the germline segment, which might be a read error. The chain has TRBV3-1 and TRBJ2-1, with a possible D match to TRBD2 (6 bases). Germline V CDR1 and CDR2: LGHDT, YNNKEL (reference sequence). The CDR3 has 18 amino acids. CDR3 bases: TGTGCCGGCAGCCAAGTATTCGAATGGCAGGGAGGAATCAATGAGCAGTTCTTC. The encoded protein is CAGSQVFEWQGGINEQFF.

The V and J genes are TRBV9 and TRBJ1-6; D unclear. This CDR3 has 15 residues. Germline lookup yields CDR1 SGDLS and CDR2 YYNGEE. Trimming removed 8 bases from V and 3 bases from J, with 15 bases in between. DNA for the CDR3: TGTGCCAGTTCCACTGAGGCTGTCTATAATTCACCCCTCCACTTT. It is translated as CASSTEAVYNSPLHF. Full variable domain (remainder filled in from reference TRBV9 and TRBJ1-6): DSGVTQTPKHLITATGQRVTLRCSPRSGDLSVYWYQQSLDQGLQFLIQYYNGEERAKGNILERFSAQQFPDLHSELNLSSLELGDSALYFCASSTEAVYNSPLHFGNGTRLTVT.

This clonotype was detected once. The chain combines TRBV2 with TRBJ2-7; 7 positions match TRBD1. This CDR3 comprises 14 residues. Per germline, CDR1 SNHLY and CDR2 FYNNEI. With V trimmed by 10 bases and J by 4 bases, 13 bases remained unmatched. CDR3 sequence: CATLFSDRPYEQYF. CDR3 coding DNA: TGTGCCACCCTATTCTCGGACAGGCCTTACGAGCAGTACTTC. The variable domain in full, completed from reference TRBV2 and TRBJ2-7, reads EPEVTQTPSHQVTQMGQEVILRCVPISNHLYFYWYRQILGQKVEFLVSFYNNEISEKSEIFDDQFSVERPDGSNFTLKIRSTKLEDSAMYFCATLFSDRPYEQYFGPGTRLTVT.

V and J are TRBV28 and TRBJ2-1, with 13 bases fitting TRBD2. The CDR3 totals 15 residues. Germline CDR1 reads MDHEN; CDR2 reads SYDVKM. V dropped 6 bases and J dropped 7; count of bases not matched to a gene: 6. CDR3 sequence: CASSTLAGGLNEQFF. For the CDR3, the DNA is TGTGCCAGCAGCACACTAGCGGGGGGGCTTAATGAGCAGTTCTTC.

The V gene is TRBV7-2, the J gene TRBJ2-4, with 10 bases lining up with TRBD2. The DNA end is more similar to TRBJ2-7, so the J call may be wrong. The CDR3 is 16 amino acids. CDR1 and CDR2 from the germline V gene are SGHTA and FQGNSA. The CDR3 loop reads CASSPGTSAHSYEQYF. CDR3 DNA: TGTGCCAGCAGCCCCGGGACTAGCGCACACTCCTACGAGCAGTACTTC.

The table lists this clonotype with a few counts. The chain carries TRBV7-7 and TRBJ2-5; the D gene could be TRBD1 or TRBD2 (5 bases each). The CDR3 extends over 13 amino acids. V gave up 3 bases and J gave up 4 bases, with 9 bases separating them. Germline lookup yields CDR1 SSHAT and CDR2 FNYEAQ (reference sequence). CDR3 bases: TGTGCCAGCAGCTTCGGGACCGCAGAGACCCAGTACTTC. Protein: CASSFGTAETQYF.

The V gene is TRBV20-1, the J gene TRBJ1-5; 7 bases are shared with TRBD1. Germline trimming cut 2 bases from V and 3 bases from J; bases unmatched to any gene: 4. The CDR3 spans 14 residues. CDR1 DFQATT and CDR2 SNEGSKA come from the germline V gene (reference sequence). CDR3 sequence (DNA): TGCAGTGCTAGATCCGACAGGGTCAATCAGCCCCAGCATTTT. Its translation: CSARSDRVNQPQHF.

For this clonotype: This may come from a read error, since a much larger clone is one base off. CDR3 sequence reads: CVSSPERGHGDEQFF. The CDR3 nucleotides are TGTGTCAGCAGTCCCGAGAGGGGGCACGGCGATGAGCAGTTCTTC. The chain employs TRBV6-2 or TRBV6-3 and TRBJ2-1; 7 bases agree with TRBD1. The CDR3 is 15 residues long. The germline V gene has CDR1 MNHEY and CDR2 SVGEGT.

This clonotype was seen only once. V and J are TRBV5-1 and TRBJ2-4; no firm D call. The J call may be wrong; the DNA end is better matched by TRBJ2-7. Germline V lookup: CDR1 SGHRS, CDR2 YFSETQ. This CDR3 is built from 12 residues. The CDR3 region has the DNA TGCGCCACCCCAGGCCTGACGCACGAGCAGTACTTC. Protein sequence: CATPGLTHEQYF.

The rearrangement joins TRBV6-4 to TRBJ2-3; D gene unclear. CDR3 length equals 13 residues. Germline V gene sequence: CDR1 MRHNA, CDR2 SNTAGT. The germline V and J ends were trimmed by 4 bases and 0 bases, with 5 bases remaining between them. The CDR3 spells CASSGSSTDTQYF. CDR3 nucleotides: TGTGCCAGCAGTGGTTCGAGCACAGATACGCAGTATTTT.

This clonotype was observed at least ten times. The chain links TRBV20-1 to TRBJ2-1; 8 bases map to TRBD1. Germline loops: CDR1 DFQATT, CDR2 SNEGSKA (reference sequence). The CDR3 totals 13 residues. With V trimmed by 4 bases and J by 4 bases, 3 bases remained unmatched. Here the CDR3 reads CSATDRDYNEQFF. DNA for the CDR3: TGCAGTGCTACGGACAGGGATTACAATGAGCAGTTCTTC.

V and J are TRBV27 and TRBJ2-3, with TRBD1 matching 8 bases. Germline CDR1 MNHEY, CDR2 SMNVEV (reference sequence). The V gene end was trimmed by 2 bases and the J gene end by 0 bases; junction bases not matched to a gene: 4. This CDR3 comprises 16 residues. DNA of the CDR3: TGTGCCAGCAGTTTACAGACAGGGGTCAGCACAGATACGCAGTATTTT. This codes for CASSLQTGVSTDTQYF.